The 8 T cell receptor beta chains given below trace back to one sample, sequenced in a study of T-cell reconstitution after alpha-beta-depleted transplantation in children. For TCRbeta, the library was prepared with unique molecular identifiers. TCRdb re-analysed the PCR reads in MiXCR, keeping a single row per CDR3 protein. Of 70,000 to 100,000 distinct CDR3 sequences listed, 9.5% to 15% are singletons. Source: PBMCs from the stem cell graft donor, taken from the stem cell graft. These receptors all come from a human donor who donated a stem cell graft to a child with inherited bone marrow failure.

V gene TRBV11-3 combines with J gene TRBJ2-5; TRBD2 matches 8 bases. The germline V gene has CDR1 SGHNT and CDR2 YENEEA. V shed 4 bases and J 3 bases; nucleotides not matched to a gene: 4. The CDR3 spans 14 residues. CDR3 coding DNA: TGTGCCAGCAGCTCGGGAGCGGGGGAAGAGACCCAGTACTTC. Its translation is CASSSGAGEETQYF.

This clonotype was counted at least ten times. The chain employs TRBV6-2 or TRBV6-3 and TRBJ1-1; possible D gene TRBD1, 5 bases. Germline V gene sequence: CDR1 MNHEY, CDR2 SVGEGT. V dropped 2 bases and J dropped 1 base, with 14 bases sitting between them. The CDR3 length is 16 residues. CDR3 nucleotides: TGTGCCAGCAGTTACCGGGACCGCCGGAGGAACACTGAAGCTTTCTTT. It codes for CASSYRDRRRNTEAFF.

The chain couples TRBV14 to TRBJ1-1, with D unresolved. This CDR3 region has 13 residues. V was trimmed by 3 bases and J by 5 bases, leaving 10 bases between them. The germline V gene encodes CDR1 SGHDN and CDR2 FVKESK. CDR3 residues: CASSQGIRTEAFF. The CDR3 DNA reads TGTGCCAGCAGCCAGGGGATCCGAACTGAAGCTTTCTTT.

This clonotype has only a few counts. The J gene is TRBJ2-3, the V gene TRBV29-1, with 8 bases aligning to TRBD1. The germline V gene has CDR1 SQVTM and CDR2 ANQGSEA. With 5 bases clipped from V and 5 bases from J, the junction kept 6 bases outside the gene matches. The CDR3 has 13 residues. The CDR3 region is CSVLRGRGDTQYF. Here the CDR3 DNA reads TGCAGCGTTCTCAGGGGGCGCGGAGATACGCAGTATTTT.

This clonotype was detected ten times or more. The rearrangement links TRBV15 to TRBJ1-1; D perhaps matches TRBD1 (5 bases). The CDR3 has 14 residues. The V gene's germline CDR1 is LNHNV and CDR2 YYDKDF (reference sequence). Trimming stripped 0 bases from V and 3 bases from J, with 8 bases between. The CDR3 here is CATSRESGYTEAFF. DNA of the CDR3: TGTGCCACCAGCAGAGAGTCAGGGTACACTGAAGCTTTCTTT.

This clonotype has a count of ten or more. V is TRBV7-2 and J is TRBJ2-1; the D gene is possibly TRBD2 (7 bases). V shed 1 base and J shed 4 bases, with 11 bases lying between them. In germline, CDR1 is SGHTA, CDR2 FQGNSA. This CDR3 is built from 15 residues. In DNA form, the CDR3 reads TGTGCCAGCAGCTTAGTCGGGGGGCTGTACAATGAGCAGTTCTTC. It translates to CASSLVGGLYNEQFF.

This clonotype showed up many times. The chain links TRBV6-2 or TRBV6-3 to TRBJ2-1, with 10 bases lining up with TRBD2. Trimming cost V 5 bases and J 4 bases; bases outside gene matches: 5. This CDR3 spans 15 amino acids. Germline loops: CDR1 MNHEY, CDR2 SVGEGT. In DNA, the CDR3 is TGTGCCAGCAGTCCCCTAGCGGGGGATTACAATGAGCAGTTCTTC. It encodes CASSPLAGDYNEQFF.

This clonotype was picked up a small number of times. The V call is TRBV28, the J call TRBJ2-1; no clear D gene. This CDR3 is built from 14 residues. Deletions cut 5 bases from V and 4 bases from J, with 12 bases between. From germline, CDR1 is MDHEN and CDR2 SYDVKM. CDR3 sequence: CASSPQAPYNEQFF. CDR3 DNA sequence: TGTGCCAGCAGTCCCCAGGCCCCGTACAATGAGCAGTTCTTC.